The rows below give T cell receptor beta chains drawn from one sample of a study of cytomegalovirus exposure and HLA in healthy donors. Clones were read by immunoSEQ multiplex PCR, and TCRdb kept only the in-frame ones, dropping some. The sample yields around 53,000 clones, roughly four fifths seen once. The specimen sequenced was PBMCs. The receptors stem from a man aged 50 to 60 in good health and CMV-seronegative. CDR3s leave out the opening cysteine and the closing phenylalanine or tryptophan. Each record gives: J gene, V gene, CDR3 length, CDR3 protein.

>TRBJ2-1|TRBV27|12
ASSLGPLNNEQF
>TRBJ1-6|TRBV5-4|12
ASSVGQGDGPLH
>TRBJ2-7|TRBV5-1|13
ASSTGDRRTYEQY
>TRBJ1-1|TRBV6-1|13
ASSPDRRVGTEAF
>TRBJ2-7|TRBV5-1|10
ASSPTGGEQY
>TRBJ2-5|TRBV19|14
ASSEYGQLIQETQY
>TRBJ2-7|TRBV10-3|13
ATRGALPASYEQY
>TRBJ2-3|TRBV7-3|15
ASSPDRPARGTDTQY
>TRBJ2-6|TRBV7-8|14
ASSLVRGRGANVLT
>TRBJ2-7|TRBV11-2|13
ASRTTGEGSYEQY
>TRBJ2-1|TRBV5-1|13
ASSGGGGVYNEQF
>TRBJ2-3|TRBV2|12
ASRTGTDTDTQY